The entry below gives a single T cell receptor (beta chain) sequence along with its context. As yet, its antigen is unknown. The data are from a study of T cell responses to AZD1222 COVID-19 vaccine. Study observations and caveats: The study reported that nearly half of spike-specific TCRs target unmutated variant regions.

The assay was immunoSEQ multiplex PCR, and TCRdb's table has in-frame clones only and misses some. The sample shows about 100,000 clones, around 89% of them seen only once. Germline CDR1 SEHNR, CDR2 FQNEAQ (reference sequence). The CDR3 consists of 15 residues. J lost 4 bases, V lost 3 bases, and 3 bases had no gene match. The clonotype comes from an adult in good health. The rearrangement joins TRBV7-9 to TRBJ2-3; the match to TRBD1 covers 11 bases. Sample: peripheral blood, taken on day 0 of AZD1222 vaccination. The CDR3 here is CASSLRDRGSDTQYF. The CDR3 DNA reads as TGTGCCAGCAGCTTGAGGGACAGGGGGTCAGATACGCAGTATTTT.